The rows below give T cell receptor beta chains drawn from one sample of a study of T-cell reconstitution after alpha-beta-depleted transplantation in children. A single record per CDR3 protein comes from TCRdb applying MiXCR to the PCR reads. In the table there are hundreds of thousands of distinct CDR3 sequences, under 20% of which are singletons. The sequencing used PBMCs, mostly from graft donor cells, collected 360 days after TCRalphabeta/CD19-depleted stem cell transplant. The receptors were sampled from a male patient under 10 years old who had a stem cell transplant for acute lymphoblastic leukemia, so the T cells may come from the graft donor. CDR3s include the opening cysteine and the closing phenylalanine or tryptophan. D genes are given only for firm matches. Clone size, where shown, is once, few, many, or a class for clones that have expanded.

d_call	v_call	j_call	clone_size	cdr3_nt	cdr3_aa
NA	TRBV4-3	TRBJ2-1	NA	TGCGCCAGCAGCCAAGGACAGGGACTTATCAATGAGCAGTTCTTC	CASSQGQGLINEQFF
TRBD2	TRBV12-3/TRBV12-4	TRBJ2-5	NA	TGTGCCAGCAGTTTAGGTCTAGCGGGAGCCGCTGAGACCCAGTACTTC	CASSLGLAGAAETQYF
NA	TRBV20-1	TRBJ2-7	NA	TGCAGTGCCACAAGCGGACGGACCTACGAGCAGTACTTC	CSATSGRTYEQYF
NA	TRBV4-3	TRBJ1-2	many	TGCGCCAGCAGCCAAGATCTCGGGGGCAGCTATGGCTACACCTTC	CASSQDLGGSYGYTF
TRBD2	TRBV13	TRBJ2-1	NA	TGTGCCATGGGCCCCCATATGACTAGCGGGAATGAGCAGTTCTTC	CAMGPHMTSGNEQFF
NA	TRBV6-1	TRBJ2-3	NA	TGTGCCAGCAGCCCGTTGTCAAAGACAGATACGCAGTATTTT	CASSPLSKTDTQYF
NA	TRBV12-3/TRBV12-4	TRBJ2-4	NA	TGTGCCAGCCGATCAACCCGGGACCCGGGAATTCAGTACTTC	CASRSTRDPGIQYF
NA	TRBV12-3/TRBV12-4	TRBJ2-7	few	TGTCCCGAAGGTCTAGCGCCCTACGGGCAGTACTTC	CPEGLAPYGQYF
NA	TRBV10-3	TRBJ2-1	many	TGTGCCATCAGTGATGGGGGAAAAATCAGAAACAATGAGCAGTTCTTC	CAISDGGKIRNNEQFF
NA	TRBV24-1	TRBJ2-2	many	TGTGCCACCAGAGCGACCACCGGGGAGCTGTTTTTT	CATRATTGELFF
NA	TRBV15	TRBJ2-7	few	TGTGCCCTAAACGGACAGTCCTCCTACGAGCAGTACTTC	CALNGQSSYEQYF
NA	TRBV7-2	TRBJ1-2	few	TGTGCCAGCATCTCGACCTATAACAACTATGGCTACACCTTC	CASISTYNNYGYTF
NA	TRBV4-1	TRBJ2-1	many	TGCGCCAGCAGCCAAGAAGGGGACGACTACAATGAGCAGTTCTTC	CASSQEGDDYNEQFF
NA	TRBV27	TRBJ2-3	many	TGTGCCAGCAGCCCCATGGTTGCGGCCACAGATACGCAGTATTTT	CASSPMVAATDTQYF
TRBD1	TRBV29-1	TRBJ2-5	few	TGCAGCGTTCCGGGACACGACAGGGCTCAAGAGACCCAGTACTTC	CSVPGHDRAQETQYF
NA	TRBV30	TRBJ2-7	NA	TGTGCCTGGAGTCGAGGTCTAGCCCTGACTTACGAGCAGTACTTC	CAWSRGLALTYEQYF
TRBD2	TRBV7-6	TRBJ2-1	few	TGTGCCAGCAGCTTACCCGCAGCGGGAGCCCCCAATGAGCAGTTCTTC	CASSLPAAGAPNEQFF
TRBD2	TRBV7-9	TRBJ2-1	many	TGTGCCAGCAGCTCCCAGCGGGAGGGGGCCAATGAGCAGTTCTTC	CASSSQREGANEQFF
NA	TRBV13	TRBJ2-1	NA	TGTGCCAGCAGCTTAAGGGGGAAAGGTTACAATGAGCAGTTCTTC	CASSLRGKGYNEQFF
TRBD2	TRBV27	TRBJ2-7	NA	TGTGCCAGCGTTTTAAAGCGGGAGTTCTACGAGCAGTACTTC	CASVLKREFYEQYF
NA	TRBV6-2/TRBV6-3	TRBJ2-2	NA	TGTGCCAGCAGTTACACCTCGGGTGGGCTGTTTTTT	CASSYTSGGLFF
NA	TRBV12-3/TRBV12-4	TRBJ2-1	many	TGTGCCAGCAGTTTGACTATTTACAATGAGCAGTTCTTC	CASSLTIYNEQFF